This entry is about one T cell receptor (beta chain). The germline gives CDR1 DFQATT, CDR2 SNEGSKA (reference sequence). Trimming at V came to 0 bases and at J to 6 bases, leaving 9 bases not matched to a gene. This CDR3 contains 17 residues. This specimen belongs to a study of T-cell reconstitution after alpha-beta-depleted transplantation in children. Using unique molecular identifiers, the investigators prepared the TCRbeta library. A single record per CDR3 protein comes from TCRdb applying MiXCR to the PCR reads. The repertoire includes 700,000 to 850,000 distinct CDR3 sequences, about 16% of them detected once, and around 5% sits in the top ten.

This clonotype was obtained from a male patient between 5 and 17 years old who had a stem cell transplant for acute lymphoblastic leukemia, so the T cells may come from the graft donor. The sequencing used PBMCs, mostly from graft donor cells, collected 360 days after TCRalphabeta/CD19-depleted stem cell transplant. The chain employs TRBV20-1 and TRBJ2-1; 12 bases line up with TRBD2. CDR3 coding DNA: TGCAGTGCTAGAGACCCTAGCGGGAGGGTGGGGTTCAATGAGCAGTTCTTC. This sequence encodes CSARDPSGRVGFNEQFF.